This TCR beta chain was captured by sequencing in a study of blood T cell repertoires in COVID-19 (dated by TCRdb to 2018 to 2021). Some background on the complete study: Samples from collaborators originated in the United States, Italy and Spain and spanned both the acute and convalescent phases of COVID-19. The samples were drawn from the first 160 participants of the ongoing ImmuneRACE study and from 1,254 subjects provided by 6 global collaborators. A freely available public database, intended as a resource for researchers studying the immune response to SARS-CoV-2, is where the repertoires were released. Deeply sampled blood TCRbeta repertoires from subjects exposed to, actively infected with, or recovered from COVID-19 were included in the dataset. Where available, HLA class I and class II types were obtained from metadata supplied by the sample provider rather than from assay-based typing. The sample metadata nearly always contained a de-identified subject ID, COVID-19 status, age in years and sex. The material from the prospective study consisted of cDNA or gDNA derived from T cells, B-cell-depleted T cells, or PBMCs. Study-level results and caveats: The amount of clinical and demographic metadata varied by source and participant and was provided uncurated.

TCRbeta CDR3 regions were amplified from genomic DNA using the immunoSEQ Assay, a bias-controlled multiplex PCR. As for the authors' bioinformatics: The number of nucleated cells in each sample was estimated from the amplification of reference gene primers within the assay. Sequence reads were collapsed and filtered to measure the absolute abundance of every unique TCRbeta CDR3 rearrangement. For each sample, productive Simpson clonality was calculated as the square root of Simpson's diversity index across productive rearrangements. TCRdb's version of the immuneACCESS table is confined to in-frame rearrangements and falls short of the full clone set. An unresolved V gene accounts for under half of the shortfall where checked; the remainder is of unknown origin. For V, J and clone size, that table is used; D and trimming come from the DNA. A total of about 120,000 clones appear in this sample, about 80% of them only once. The top ten clonotypes cover 7.5% of the sample.

Collaborating institutions collected whole blood in K2EDTA tubes following their own protocols. Collaborator samples were shipped for TCRbeta analysis as frozen whole blood, isolated PBMCs, or DNA extracted from either sample type. A note on this clone: Its recognized antigen is unknown. No per-base quality is available; no much larger clone lies one base away.

The sequencing sample was made of peripheral blood. This receptor was taken from a man between 65 and 80 years old with active or convalescent COVID-19.

The sequence in DNA is TGTGCCAGCAGCCATGTTAGCGGGGGGGAAGAGACCCAGTACTTC. Its protein product is CASSHVSGGEETQYF. The chain uses TRBV3-1 (or the pseudogene TRBV3-2) and TRBJ2-5; TRBD2 fits 11 bases in the junction. From the cysteine up to the phenylalanine, the CDR3 has a length of 15 residues. The only DNA kept is the CDR3, 45 bases in frame from the first base. For CDR1 and CDR2, the germline V gene (reference sequence) lists LGHDT and YNNKEL. For this chain, trimming is 3 bases at the V end and 3 bases at the J end, and the number of junction bases without a gene match is 3.